This T cell receptor (beta chain) was recovered during a study of T-cell reconstitution after alpha-beta-depleted transplantation in children. During its preparation, the TCRbeta library received unique molecular identifiers. TCRdb called the PCR reads again in MiXCR, with one record for every CDR3 protein. The sample shows approximately 210,000 distinct CDR3 sequences, about 14% of them seen only once. V gave up 3 bases and J gave up 5 bases; unmatched junction bases: 5. Germline V gene sequence: CDR1 SGHRS, CDR2 YFSETQ. CDR3 length: 13 residues. The table lists this clonotype with many counts. The chain carries TRBV5-1 and TRBJ2-7; 7 bases align to TRBD2. Sample: PBMCs from the stem cell graft donor, taken from the stem cell graft. This TCR was recovered from a human donor who donated a stem cell graft to a child with acute lymphoblastic leukemia. The CDR3 here is CASSWGGTNEQYF. CDR3 DNA: TGCGCCAGCAGCTGGGGGGGGACCAACGAGCAGTACTTC. Drawing the rest from reference TRBV5-1 and TRBJ2-7, the complete variable domain is KAGVTQTPRYLIKTRGQQVTLSCSPISGHRSVSWYQQTPGQGLQFLFEYFSETQRNKGNFPGRFSGRQFSNSRSEMNVSTLELGDSALYLCASSWGGTNEQYFGPGTRLTVT.